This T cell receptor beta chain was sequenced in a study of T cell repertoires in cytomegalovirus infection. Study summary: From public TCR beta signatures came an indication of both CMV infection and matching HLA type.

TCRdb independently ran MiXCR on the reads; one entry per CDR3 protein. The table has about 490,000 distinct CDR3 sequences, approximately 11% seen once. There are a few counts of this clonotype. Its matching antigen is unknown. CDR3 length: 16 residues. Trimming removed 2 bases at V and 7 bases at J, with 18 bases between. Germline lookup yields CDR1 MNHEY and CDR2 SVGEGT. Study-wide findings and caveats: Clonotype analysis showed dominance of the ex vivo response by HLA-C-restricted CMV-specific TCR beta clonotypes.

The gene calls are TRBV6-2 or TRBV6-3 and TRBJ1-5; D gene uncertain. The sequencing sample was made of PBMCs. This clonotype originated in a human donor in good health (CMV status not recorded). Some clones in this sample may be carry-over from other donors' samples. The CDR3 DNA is TGTGCCAGCAGTTACGGCCTGACCGAGGTGGTGCAGCCCCAGCATTTT. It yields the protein CASSYGLTEVVQPQHF.